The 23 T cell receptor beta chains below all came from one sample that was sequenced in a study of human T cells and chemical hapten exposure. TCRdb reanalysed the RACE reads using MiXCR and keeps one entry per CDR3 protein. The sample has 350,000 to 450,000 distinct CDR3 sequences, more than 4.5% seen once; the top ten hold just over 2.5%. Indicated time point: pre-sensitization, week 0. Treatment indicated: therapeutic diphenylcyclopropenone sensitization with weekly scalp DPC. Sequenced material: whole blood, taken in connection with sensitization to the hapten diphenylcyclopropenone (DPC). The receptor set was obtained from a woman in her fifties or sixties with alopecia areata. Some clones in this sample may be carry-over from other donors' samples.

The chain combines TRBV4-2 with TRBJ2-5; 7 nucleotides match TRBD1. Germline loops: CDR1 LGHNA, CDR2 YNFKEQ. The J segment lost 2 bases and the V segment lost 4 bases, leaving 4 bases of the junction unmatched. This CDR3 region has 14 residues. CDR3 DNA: TGTGCCAGCAGCCCCGACAGGGATCAAGAGACCCAGTACTTC. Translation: CASSPDRDQETQYF.

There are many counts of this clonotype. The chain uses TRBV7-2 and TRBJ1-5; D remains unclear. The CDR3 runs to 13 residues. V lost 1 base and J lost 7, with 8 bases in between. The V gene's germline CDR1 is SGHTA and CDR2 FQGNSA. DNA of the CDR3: TGTGCCAGCAGCTTAGGTACAGAACAGCCCCAGCATTTT. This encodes CASSLGTEQPQHF.

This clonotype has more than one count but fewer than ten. The DNA for the CDR3 is TGTGCCAGCAGGGAACGTGGAGGCACTGAAGCTTTCTTT. Its translation: CASRERGGTEAFF. The chain links TRBV12-3 or TRBV12-4 to TRBJ1-1; no definite D call. V gave up 6 bases and J gave up 4 bases, with 12 bases separating them. The CDR3 loop spans 13 amino acids.

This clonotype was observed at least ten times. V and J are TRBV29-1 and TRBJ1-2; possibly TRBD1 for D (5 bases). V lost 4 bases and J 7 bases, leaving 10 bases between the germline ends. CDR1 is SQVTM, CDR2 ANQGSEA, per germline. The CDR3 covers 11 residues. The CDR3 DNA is TGCAGCGTTGTTTCAGGGAGTGGCTACACCTTC. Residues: CSVVSGSGYTF.

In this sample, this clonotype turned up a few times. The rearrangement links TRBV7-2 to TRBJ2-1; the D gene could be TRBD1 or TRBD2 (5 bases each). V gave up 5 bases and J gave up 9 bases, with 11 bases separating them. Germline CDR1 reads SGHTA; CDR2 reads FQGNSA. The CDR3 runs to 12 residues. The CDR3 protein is CASSPWGSEQFF. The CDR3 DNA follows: TGTGCCAGCAGCCCCTGGGGGTCTGAGCAGTTCTTC.

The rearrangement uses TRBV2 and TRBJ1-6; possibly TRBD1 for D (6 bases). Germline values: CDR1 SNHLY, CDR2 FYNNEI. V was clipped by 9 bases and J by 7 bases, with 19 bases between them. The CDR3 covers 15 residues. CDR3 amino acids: CASQTPDRKNSPLHF. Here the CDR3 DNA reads TGTGCCAGTCAAACCCCGGACAGAAAGAATTCACCCCTCCACTTT.

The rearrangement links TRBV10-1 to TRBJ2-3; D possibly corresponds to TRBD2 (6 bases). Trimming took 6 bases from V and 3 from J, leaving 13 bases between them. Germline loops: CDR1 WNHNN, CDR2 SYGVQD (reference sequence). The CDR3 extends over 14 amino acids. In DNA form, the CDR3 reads TGCGCCAGCAGCGGGACCCGGGGGACAGATACGCAGTATTTT. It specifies CASSGTRGTDTQYF.

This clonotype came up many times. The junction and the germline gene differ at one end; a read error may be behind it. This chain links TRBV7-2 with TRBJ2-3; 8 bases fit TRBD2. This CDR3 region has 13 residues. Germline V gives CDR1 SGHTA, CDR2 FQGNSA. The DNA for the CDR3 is TGCGCCAGCAGCCCCCCTAGCGGGGATACGCAGTATTTT. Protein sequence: CASSPPSGDTQYF.

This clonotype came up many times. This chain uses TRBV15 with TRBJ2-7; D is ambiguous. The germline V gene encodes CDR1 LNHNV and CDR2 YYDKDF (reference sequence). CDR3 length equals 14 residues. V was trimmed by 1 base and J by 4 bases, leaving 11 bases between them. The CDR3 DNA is TGTGCCACCAGCAGAGTCGGCCAGCTTTACGAGCAGTACTTC. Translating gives CATSRVGQLYEQYF.

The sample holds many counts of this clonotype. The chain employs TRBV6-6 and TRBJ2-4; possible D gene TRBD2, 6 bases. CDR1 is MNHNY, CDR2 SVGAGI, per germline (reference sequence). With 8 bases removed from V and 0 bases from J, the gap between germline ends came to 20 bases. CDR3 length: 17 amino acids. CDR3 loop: CASRKTSSALAKNIQYF. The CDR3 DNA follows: TGTGCCAGCCGGAAAACCTCTAGCGCACTAGCCAAAAACATTCAGTACTTC.

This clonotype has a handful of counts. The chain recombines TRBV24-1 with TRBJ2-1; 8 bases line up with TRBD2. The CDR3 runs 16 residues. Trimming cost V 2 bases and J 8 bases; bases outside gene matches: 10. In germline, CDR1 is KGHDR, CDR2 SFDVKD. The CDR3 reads CATSDSSRGGRDEQFF. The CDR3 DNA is TGTGCCACCAGTGATTCCTCACGGGGGGGGCGGGATGAGCAGTTCTTC.

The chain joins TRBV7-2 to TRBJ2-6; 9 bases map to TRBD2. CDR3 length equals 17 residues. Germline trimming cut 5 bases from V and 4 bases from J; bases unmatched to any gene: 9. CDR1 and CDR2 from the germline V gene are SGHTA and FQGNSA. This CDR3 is CASSISGGLGGANVLTF. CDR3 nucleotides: TGTGCCAGCAGCATAAGCGGGGGGTTAGGAGGGGCCAACGTCCTGACTTTC. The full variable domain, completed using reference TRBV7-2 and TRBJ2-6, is GAGVSQSPSNKVTEKGKDVELRCDPISGHTALYWYRQSLGQGLEFLIYFQGNSAPDKSGLPSDRFSAERTGGSVSTLTIQRTQQEDSAVYLCASSISGGLGGANVLTFGAGSRLTVL.

CDR3 residues: CASTSGTKSYEQYF. The CDR3 bases are TGTGCCAGCACCTCCGGGACAAAATCCTACGAGCAGTACTTC. V gene TRBV13 combines with J gene TRBJ2-7, with a tentative D call TRBD1 (6 bases). The CDR3 runs 14 residues. Germline CDR1 and CDR2: PRHDT and FYEKMQ (reference sequence). Between the trimmed V and J ends, which lost 7 bases and 1 base, there was a span of 14 bases.

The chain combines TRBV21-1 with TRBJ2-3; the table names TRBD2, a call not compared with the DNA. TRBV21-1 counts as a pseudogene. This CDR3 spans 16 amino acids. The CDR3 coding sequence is TGTGCCAGCAGCAAAAAAGGAGCGGGGAGCACAGATACGCAGTATTTT. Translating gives CASSKKGAGSTDTQYF.

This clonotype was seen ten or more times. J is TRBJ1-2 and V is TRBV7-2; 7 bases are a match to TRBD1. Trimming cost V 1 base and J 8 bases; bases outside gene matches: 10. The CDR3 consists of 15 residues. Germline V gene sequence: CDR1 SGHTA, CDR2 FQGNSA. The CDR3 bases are TGTGCCAGCAGCTTAGAACAGGGGTTGGCGAAAGGCTACACCTTC. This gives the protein CASSLEQGLAKGYTF.

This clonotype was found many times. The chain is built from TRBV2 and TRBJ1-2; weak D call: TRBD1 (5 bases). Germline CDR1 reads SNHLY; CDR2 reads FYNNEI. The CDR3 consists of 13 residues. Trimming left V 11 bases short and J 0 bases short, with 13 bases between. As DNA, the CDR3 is TGTGCCTCCGATGGGGACGCTAACTATGGCTACACCTTC. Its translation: CASDGDANYGYTF.

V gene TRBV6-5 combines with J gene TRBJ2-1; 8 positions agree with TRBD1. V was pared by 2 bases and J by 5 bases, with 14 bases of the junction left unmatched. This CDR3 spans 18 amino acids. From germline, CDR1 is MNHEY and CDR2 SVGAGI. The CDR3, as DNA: TGTGCCAGCAGTTACGCCAGGTTGGGGCAGGGGGCCCACAATGAGCAGTTCTTC. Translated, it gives CASSYARLGQGAHNEQFF.

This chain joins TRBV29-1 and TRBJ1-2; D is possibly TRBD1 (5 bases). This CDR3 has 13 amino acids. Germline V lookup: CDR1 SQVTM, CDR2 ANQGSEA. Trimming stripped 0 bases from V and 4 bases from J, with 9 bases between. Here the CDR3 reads CSVEDGGFYGYTF. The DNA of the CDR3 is TGCAGCGTTGAAGATGGGGGATTCTATGGCTACACCTTC. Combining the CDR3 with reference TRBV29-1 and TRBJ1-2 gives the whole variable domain SAVISQKPSRDICQRGTSLTIQCQVDSQVTMMFWYRQQPGQSLTLIATANQGSEATYESGFVIDKFPISRPNLTFSTLTVSNMSPEDSSIYLCSVEDGGFYGYTFGSGTRLTVV.

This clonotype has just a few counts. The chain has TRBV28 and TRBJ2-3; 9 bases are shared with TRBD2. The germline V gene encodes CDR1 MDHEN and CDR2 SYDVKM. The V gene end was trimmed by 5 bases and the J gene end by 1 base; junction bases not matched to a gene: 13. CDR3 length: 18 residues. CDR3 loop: CASSHGGLAGAGTDTQYF. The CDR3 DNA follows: TGTGCCAGCAGTCATGGGGGGTTAGCGGGAGCGGGCACAGATACGCAGTATTTT. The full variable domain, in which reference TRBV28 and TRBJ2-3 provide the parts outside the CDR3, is DVKVTQSSRYLVKRTGEKVFLECVQDMDHENMFWYRQDPGLGLRLIYFSYDVKMKEKGDIPEGYSVSREKKERFSLILESASTNQTSMYLCASSHGGLAGAGTDTQYFGPGTRLTVL.

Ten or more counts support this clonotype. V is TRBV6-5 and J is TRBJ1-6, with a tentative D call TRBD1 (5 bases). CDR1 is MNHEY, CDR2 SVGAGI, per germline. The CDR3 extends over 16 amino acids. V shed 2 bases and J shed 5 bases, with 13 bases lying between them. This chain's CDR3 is CASSYGDLAHNSPLHF. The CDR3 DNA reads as TGTGCCAGCAGTTACGGGGACTTAGCACATAATTCACCCCTCCACTTT.

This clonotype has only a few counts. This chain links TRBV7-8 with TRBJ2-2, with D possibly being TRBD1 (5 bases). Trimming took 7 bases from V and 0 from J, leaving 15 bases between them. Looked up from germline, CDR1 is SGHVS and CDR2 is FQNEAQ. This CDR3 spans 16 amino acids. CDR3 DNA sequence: TGTGCCAGCAACCCCCTGGAACAGGCGAACACCGGGGAGCTGTTTTTT. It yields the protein CASNPLEQANTGELFF.

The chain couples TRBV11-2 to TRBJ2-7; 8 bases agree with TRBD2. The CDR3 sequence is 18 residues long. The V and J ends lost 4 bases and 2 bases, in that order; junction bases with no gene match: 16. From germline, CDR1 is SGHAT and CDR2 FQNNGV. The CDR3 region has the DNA TGTGCCAGCAGCTCCAACCTTCCGGGACTAGGGGCCCCCTACGAGCAGTACTTC. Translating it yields CASSSNLPGLGAPYEQYF.

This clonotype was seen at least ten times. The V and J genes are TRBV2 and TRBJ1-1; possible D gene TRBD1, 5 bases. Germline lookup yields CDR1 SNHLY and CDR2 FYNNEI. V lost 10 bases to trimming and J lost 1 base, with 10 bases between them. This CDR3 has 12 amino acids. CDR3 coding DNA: TGTGCCACCGACGGGGGGAACACTGAAGCTTTCTTT. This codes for CATDGGNTEAFF.